The next 29 T cell receptor beta chains were all read from a single sample in a study of shared clonotypes between healthy human individuals. Sequenced by immunoSEQ multiplex PCR; TCRdb stores in-frame clones only, minus some. In the table there are 950,000 to 1,100,000 clones, about 76% of which are singletons. Sequencing input: memory CD4+ T cells sorted from blood. The subset here: CD45RA-negative fraction. These receptors all stem from a man between 18 and 29 years old in good health.

This rearrangement joins TRBV6-5 to TRBJ1-3; D is unclear. Trimming shortened V by 6 bases and J by 0 bases, and 12 bases separated the two germline ends. Germline-derived CDR1 and CDR2 are MNHEY and SVGAGI. This CDR3 is 15 amino acids long. The CDR3 loop reads CASREADVSGNTIYF. The CDR3 bases are TGTGCCAGCAGGGAGGCAGATGTCTCTGGAAACACCATATATTTT.

V and J are TRBV29-1 and TRBJ2-3, with 11 positions matching TRBD2. The CDR3 covers 13 residues. Germline V gene sequence: CDR1 SQVTM, CDR2 ANQGSEA. The V and J ends lost 3 bases and 6 bases, in that order; junction bases with no gene match: 2. The CDR3 is CSVEASGRDTQYF. The CDR3 nucleotides read TGCAGCGTTGAGGCTAGCGGGAGGGATACGCAGTATTTT.

J is TRBJ2-7 and V is TRBV21-1; the D call TRBD2 from the table was never checked on the DNA. TRBV21-1 is deemed a pseudogene. The CDR3 is 16 residues long. The CDR3 DNA sequence: TGTGCCAGCAGCTTCCGGGGGGGGCGGAACCCCTACGAGCAGTACTTC. Residues: CASSFRGGRNPYEQYF.

The CDR3: CASSENSRAAEQYF. The CDR3 DNA reads TGTGCCAGCAGTGAAAACTCGAGGGCGGCCGAGCAGTACTTC. V gene TRBV6-1 combines with J gene TRBJ2-7, with D perhaps TRBD2 (5 bases). V lost 2 bases and J 6 bases, leaving 14 bases between the germline ends. This CDR3 spans 14 amino acids. Germline V gene data show CDR1 as MNHNS and CDR2 as SASEGT.

Comments on this clone: This sample includes further DNA sequences coding for the same CDR3. The J gene is TRBJ2-5, the V gene TRBV5-4; TRBD1 matches at 8 bases. V trimming: 2 bases; J trimming: 5 bases; junction bases outside the gene matches: 2. This CDR3 spans 13 amino acids. CDR1 and CDR2 from the germline V gene are SGHNT and YYREEE (reference sequence). In DNA, the CDR3 is TGTGCCAGCAGCTTAGGACAGGGCGAGACCCAGTACTTC. Its translation: CASSLGQGETQYF.

The genes are TRBV2 and TRBJ1-1, with 8 positions matching TRBD1. The CDR3 sequence is 13 residues long. In germline, CDR1 is SNHLY, CDR2 FYNNEI. V lost 6 bases to trimming and J lost 6 bases; unmatched junction nucleotides: 6. The CDR3 bases are TGTGCCAGCAGGGCACAGGGGGGGCCTGAAGCTTTCTTT. It encodes CASRAQGGPEAFF.

The CDR3 region is CASSLDFRAGSGNTIYF. For the CDR3, the DNA is TGTGCCAGCAGCTTAGATTTTAGGGCCGGGTCTGGAAACACCATATATTTT. J is TRBJ1-3 and V is TRBV11-2; D is unresolved. Germline CDR1 reads SGHAT; CDR2 reads FQNNGV. The CDR3 loop spans 17 amino acids. V dropped 0 bases and J dropped 1 base, with 13 bases sitting between them. The full variable domain, with the rest looked up from reference TRBV11-2 and TRBJ1-3, is EAGVAQSPRYKIIEKRQSVAFWCNPISGHATLYWYQQILGQGPKLLIQFQNNGVVDDSQLPKDRFSAERLKGVDSTLKIQPAKLEDSAVYLCASSLDFRAGSGNTIYFGEGSWLTVV.

The rearrangement uses TRBV15 and TRBJ2-2; TRBD1 matches at 7 bases. Germline lookup yields CDR1 LNHNV and CDR2 YYDKDF (reference sequence). V was pared by 5 bases and J by 3 bases, with 12 bases of the junction left unmatched. This CDR3 has 17 residues. The CDR3 nucleotides read TGTGCCACCAGCGGACGCCGGGACAGCCGATACACCGGGGAGCTGTTTTTT. This codes for CATSGRRDSRYTGELFF.

This sequence joins TRBV6-1 and TRBJ2-2; D is possibly TRBD1 or TRBD2 (6 bases each). Germline CDR1 MNHNS, CDR2 SASEGT. CDR3 length: 19 amino acids. The germline V and J ends were trimmed by 2 bases and 7 bases, with 26 bases remaining between them. CDR3 residues: CASSESRGTTRGEIGELFF. CDR3 sequence (DNA): TGTGCCAGCAGTGAATCCAGGGGAACCACGAGGGGGGAGATCGGGGAGCTGTTTTTT.

The chain recombines TRBV9 with TRBJ2-5, with 8 bases fitting TRBD1. The CDR3 runs to 16 residues. CDR1 SGDLS and CDR2 YYNGEE come from the germline V gene. The V and J ends lost 0 bases and 3 bases, in that order; junction bases with no gene match: 7. The CDR3 loop is CASSVETGDPKETQYF. Written as DNA, the CDR3 is TGTGCCAGCAGCGTAGAGACAGGGGATCCTAAAGAGACCCAGTACTTC.

The chain recombines TRBV7-6 with TRBJ1-1; D ambiguous. This CDR3 spans 15 amino acids. Germline V lookup: CDR1 SGHVS, CDR2 FNYEAQ. Trimming took off 2 bases at V and 1 base at J, with 11 bases between the two ends. The CDR3 loop is CASSLTAGKNTEAFF. The DNA of the CDR3 is TGTGCCAGCAGCTTAACTGCGGGGAAGAACACTGAAGCTTTCTTT.

The J gene is TRBJ1-6, the V gene TRBV10-1; D call uncertain. In germline, CDR1 is WNHNN, CDR2 SYGVQD (reference sequence). The CDR3 contains 14 residues. Trimming pared 4 bases from V and 5 bases from J, leaving 9 bases between. CDR3 sequence: CASSAAANNSPLHF. The CDR3 region has the DNA TGCGCCAGCAGTGCCGCAGCGAATAATTCACCCCTCCACTTT.

The chain links TRBV7-2 to TRBJ2-1, with 8 nucleotides matching TRBD2. Unmatched junction bases numbered 0, after V lost 1 base and J lost 4 bases. The CDR3 loop spans 14 amino acids. Germline-derived CDR1 and CDR2 are SGHTA and FQGNSA. CDR3 loop: CASSLGGGYNEQFF. The CDR3 nucleotides read TGTGCCAGCAGCTTAGGCGGGGGGTACAATGAGCAGTTCTTC.

The genes are TRBV9 and TRBJ1-1; TRBD1 matches 8 bases. Looked up from germline, CDR1 is SGDLS and CDR2 is YYNGEE. After removal of 4 bases from V and 1 base from J, the junction contained 6 bases not matched to a gene. This CDR3 contains 15 residues. The CDR3 DNA sequence: TGTGCCAGCAGCTTAATCGGGACAGGGAACACTGAAGCTTTCTTT. Residues: CASSLIGTGNTEAFF.

The rearrangement uses TRBV7-9 and TRBJ2-7; D perhaps matches TRBD2 (6 bases). Germline V CDR1 and CDR2: SEHNR, FQNEAQ (reference sequence). Between the trimmed V and J ends, which lost 1 base and 2 bases, there was a span of 15 bases. The CDR3 covers 16 residues. The CDR3 nucleotides read TGTGCCAGCAGCTTAGAGCGGGCTGGATGGACCTACGAGCAGTACTTC. Amino acid sequence: CASSLERAGWTYEQYF.

V usage is TRBV27 and J usage is TRBJ1-1, with D perhaps TRBD1 (6 bases). The CDR3 loop spans 13 amino acids. With 5 bases removed from V and 5 bases from J, the gap between germline ends came to 12 bases. The germline gives CDR1 MNHEY, CDR2 SMNVEV (reference sequence). CDR3: CASSRRQATEAFF. The CDR3 DNA is TGTGCCAGCAGTCGGAGACAGGCAACTGAAGCTTTCTTT.

This clone was observed a handful of times. This sequence joins TRBV5-1 and TRBJ2-6, with D perhaps TRBD1 (5 bases). The V gene's germline CDR1 is SGHRS and CDR2 YFSETQ. The V end was cut by 4 bases, the J end by 0 bases, with 8 bases between. This CDR3 region has 15 residues. The DNA for the CDR3 is TGCGCCAGCAGCCCGACAGTCTCTGGGGCCAACGTCCTGACTTTC. Amino acids: CASSPTVSGANVLTF.

The chain combines TRBV19 with TRBJ2-1; D possibly uses TRBD1 or TRBD2 (5 bases each). The CDR3 totals 14 residues. Trimming removed 5 bases at V and 9 bases at J, with 17 bases between. The germline gives CDR1 LNHDA, CDR2 SQIVND (reference sequence). In DNA form, the CDR3 reads TGTGCCAGTAGTCTCCCCCGAAGGGGACCTGAGCAGTTCTTC. This translates into CASSLPRRGPEQFF.

This clone was detected many times. Other DNA variants within this sample encode the same CDR3. The J gene is TRBJ2-7, the V gene TRBV18; unclear D gene. The CDR3 covers 12 residues. V dropped 2 bases and J dropped 3 bases, with 5 bases sitting between them. Per the germline V gene, CDR1 is KGHSH and CDR2 is LQKENI. Here the CDR3 DNA reads TGTGCCAGCTCACCAAACGGCTACGAGCAGTACTTC. Its translation: CASSPNGYEQYF.

This clone appeared many times. V gene TRBV7-2 combines with J gene TRBJ2-1; D is perhaps TRBD1 (5 bases). Germline values: CDR1 SGHTA, CDR2 FQGNSA. V gave up 5 bases and J gave up 10 bases, with 15 bases separating them. This CDR3 has 13 residues. This CDR3 reads CASSKRQTGEQFF. The CDR3 nucleotides read TGTGCCAGCAGCAAAAGACAGACCGGGGAGCAGTTCTTC.

The CDR3 protein is CASSESIGTSGSYEQYF. The CDR3 nucleotides are TGCGCCAGCAGTGAGTCGATCGGGACTAGCGGCTCCTACGAGCAGTACTTC. The genes are TRBV10-2 and TRBJ2-7; TRBD2 matches at 11 bases. Germline V gene lookup returns CDR1 WSHSY and CDR2 SAAADI. The CDR3 sequence is 17 residues long. V lost 0 bases, J lost 0 bases, and 4 bases stayed unmatched.

The chain is built from TRBV7-6 and TRBJ1-3; TRBD1 might be the D (6 bases). This CDR3 contains 13 residues. Per germline, CDR1 SGHVS and CDR2 FNYEAQ. The ends were cut back, 8 bases at V and 4 bases at J, with 12 bases in the middle. CDR3 residues: CASGKQGGNTIYF. The CDR3 DNA reads as TGTGCCAGCGGAAAACAGGGCGGAAACACCATATATTTT.

This clone was seen more than once but under ten times. The rearrangement joins TRBV4-3 to TRBJ2-7; TRBD1 aligns across 8 bases. J gave up 3 bases and V 3 bases, and 7 bases lay outside the gene matches. The CDR3 consists of 15 residues. Germline V CDR1 and CDR2: LGHNA, YSLEER. CDR3 sequence: CASSQDRAIIYEQYF. The CDR3 DNA reads as TGCGCCAGCAGCCAGGACAGGGCCATCATCTACGAGCAGTACTTC.

In this sample, this clone turned up a few times. The chain carries TRBV28 and TRBJ2-6, with 7 bases lining up with TRBD1. Losses at the gene ends were 4 bases for V and 6 bases for J; bases not matched to a gene: 3. This CDR3 contains 14 residues. Germline CDR1 and CDR2: MDHEN and SYDVKM. The DNA for the CDR3 is TGTGCCAGCAGTTCAGGGGGACCGGCCAACGTCCTGACTTTC. Amino acid sequence: CASSSGGPANVLTF. Full variable domain (remainder filled in from reference TRBV28 and TRBJ2-6): DVKVTQSSRYLVKRTGEKVFLECVQDMDHENMFWYRQDPGLGLRLIYFSYDVKMKEKGDIPEGYSVSREKKERFSLILESASTNQTSMYLCASSSGGPANVLTFGAGSRLTVL.

This clone was recorded a few times. V and J are TRBV10-3 and TRBJ2-2, with D maybe TRBD1 (7 bases). This CDR3 has 15 amino acids. Per the germline V gene, CDR1 is ENHRY and CDR2 is SYGVKD. V was pared by 8 bases and J by 0 bases, with 13 bases between. CDR3 sequence (DNA): TGTGCCATCGGAGGGACAGCCCCGAACACCGGGGAGCTGTTTTTT. Translation gives CAIGGTAPNTGELFF.

This sequence joins TRBV4-1 and TRBJ2-3; 10 positions agree with TRBD2. Trimming cost V 5 bases and J 2 bases; bases outside gene matches: 7. Germline V CDR1 and CDR2: MGHRA, YSYEKL. The CDR3 has 16 residues. CDR3 sequence (DNA): TGCGCCAGCAGCTCTAGGACTAGCGGATACACAGATACGCAGTATTTT. Translating it yields CASSSRTSGYTDTQYF.

The rearrangement joins TRBV2 to TRBJ1-3; 7 positions match TRBD1. There are 17 residues in the CDR3. Germline CDR1 is SNHLY and CDR2 is FYNNEI. With 9 bases clipped from V and 0 bases from J, the junction kept 14 bases outside the gene matches. CDR3 in DNA: TGTGCCAGTCGGTTTGGTACAGGGGCCTTCTCTGGAAACACCATATATTTT. Protein product: CASRFGTGAFSGNTIYF. Together with reference TRBV2 and TRBJ1-3, the CDR3 gives the full variable domain: EPEVTQTPSHQVTQMGQEVILRCVPISNHLYFYWYRQILGQKVEFLVSFYNNEISEKSEIFDDQFSVERPDGSNFTLKIRSTKLEDSAMYFCASRFGTGAFSGNTIYFGEGSWLTVV.

This sequence joins TRBV30 and TRBJ1-5; 8 bases line up with TRBD1. J was trimmed by 11 bases and V by 1 base; bases with no gene match: 13. The CDR3 is 15 residues long. Germline values: CDR1 GTSNPN, CDR2 SVGIG (reference sequence). In DNA, the CDR3 is TGTGCCTGGAGTGGCCAGGGGGCGGGACGGGTGACCCAGCATTTT. Translation: CAWSGQGAGRVTQHF.

The chain employs TRBV7-9 and TRBJ1-1; D gene ambiguous. V gave up 11 bases and J gave up 0 bases, with 10 bases separating them. The CDR3 totals 12 residues. Germline V gives CDR1 SEHNR, CDR2 FQNEAQ (reference sequence). The CDR3 DNA is TGTGCCGCGAAACAGTTGAACACTGAAGCTTTCTTT. As protein: CAAKQLNTEAFF.